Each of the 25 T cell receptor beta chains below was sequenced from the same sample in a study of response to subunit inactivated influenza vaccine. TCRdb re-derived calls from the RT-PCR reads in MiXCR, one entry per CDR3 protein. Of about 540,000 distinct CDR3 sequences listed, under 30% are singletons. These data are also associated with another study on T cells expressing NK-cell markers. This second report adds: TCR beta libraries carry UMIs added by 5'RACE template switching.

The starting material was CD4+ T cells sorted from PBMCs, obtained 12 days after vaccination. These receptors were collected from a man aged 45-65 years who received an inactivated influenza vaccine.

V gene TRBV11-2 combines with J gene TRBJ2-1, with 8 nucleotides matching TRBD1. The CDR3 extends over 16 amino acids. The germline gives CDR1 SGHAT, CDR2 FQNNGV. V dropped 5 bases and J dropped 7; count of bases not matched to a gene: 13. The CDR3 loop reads CASSPGQGAPRNEQFF. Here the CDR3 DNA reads TGTGCCAGCAGCCCAGGGCAGGGGGCGCCTAGGAATGAGCAGTTCTTC. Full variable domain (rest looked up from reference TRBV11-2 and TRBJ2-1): EAGVAQSPRYKIIEKRQSVAFWCNPISGHATLYWYQQILGQGPKLLIQFQNNGVVDDSQLPKDRFSAERLKGVDSTLKIQPAKLEDSAVYLCASSPGQGAPRNEQFFGPGTRLTVL.

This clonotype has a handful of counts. DNA of the CDR3: TGTGCCAGCAGTCCTTATAGCGGGAGCTCCTACAATGAGCAGTTCTTC. This gives the protein CASSPYSGSSYNEQFF. The chain couples TRBV6-1 to TRBJ2-1, with 9 bases identical to TRBD2. J was trimmed by 0 bases and V by 5 bases; bases with no gene match: 5. Germline CDR1 MNHNS, CDR2 SASEGT. The CDR3 consists of 16 residues.

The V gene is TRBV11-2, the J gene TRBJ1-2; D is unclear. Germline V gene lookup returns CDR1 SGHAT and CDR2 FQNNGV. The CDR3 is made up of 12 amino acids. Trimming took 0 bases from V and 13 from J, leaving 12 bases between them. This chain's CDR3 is CASSLDTTGATF. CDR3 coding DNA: TGTGCCAGCAGCTTAGATACTACGGGAGCCACCTTC.

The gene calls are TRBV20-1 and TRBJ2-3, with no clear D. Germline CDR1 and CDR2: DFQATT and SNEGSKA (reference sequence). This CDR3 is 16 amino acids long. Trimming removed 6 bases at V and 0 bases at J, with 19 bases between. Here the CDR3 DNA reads TGCAGTGCCGATACCCCGGCGGCTTCTAGCACAGATACGCAGTATTTT. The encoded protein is CSADTPAASSTDTQYF.

This CDR3 is CASSLGPSGGVYEQYF. The CDR3 region has the DNA TGTGCCAGCAGCTTAGGCCCTAGCGGGGGAGTCTACGAGCAGTACTTC. The chain carries TRBV11-2 and TRBJ2-7; 10 bases match TRBD2. Germline-derived CDR1 and CDR2 are SGHAT and FQNNGV. V gave up 1 base and J gave up 3 bases; unmatched junction bases: 6. CDR3 length: 16 residues. Drawing the rest from reference TRBV11-2 and TRBJ2-7, the complete variable domain is EAGVAQSPRYKIIEKRQSVAFWCNPISGHATLYWYQQILGQGPKLLIQFQNNGVVDDSQLPKDRFSAERLKGVDSTLKIQPAKLEDSAVYLCASSLGPSGGVYEQYFGPGTRLTVT.

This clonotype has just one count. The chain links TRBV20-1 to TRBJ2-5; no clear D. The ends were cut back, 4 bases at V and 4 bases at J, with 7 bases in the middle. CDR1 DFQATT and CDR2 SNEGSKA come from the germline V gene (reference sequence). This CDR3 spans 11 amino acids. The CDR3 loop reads CSAIPPETQYF. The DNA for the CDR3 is TGCAGTGCTATCCCTCCAGAGACCCAGTACTTC.

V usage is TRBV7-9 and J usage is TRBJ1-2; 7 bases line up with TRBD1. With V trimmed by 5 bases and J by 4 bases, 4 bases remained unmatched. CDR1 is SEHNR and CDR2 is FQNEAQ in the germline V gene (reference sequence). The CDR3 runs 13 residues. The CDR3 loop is CASSPRQGYGYTF. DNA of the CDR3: TGTGCCAGCAGCCCCCGACAGGGCTATGGCTACACCTTC.

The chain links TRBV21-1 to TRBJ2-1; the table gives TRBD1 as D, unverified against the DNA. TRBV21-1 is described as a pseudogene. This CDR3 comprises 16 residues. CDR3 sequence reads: CASSRAPPSPYNEQFF. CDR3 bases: TGTGCCAGCAGCAGGGCCCCCCCTAGTCCGTACAATGAGCAGTTCTTC.

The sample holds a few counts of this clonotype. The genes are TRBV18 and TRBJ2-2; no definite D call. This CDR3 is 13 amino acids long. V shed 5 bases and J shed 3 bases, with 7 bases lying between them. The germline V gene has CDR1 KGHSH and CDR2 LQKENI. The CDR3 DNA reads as TGTGCCAGCTCAGAAGGGTACACCGGGGAGCTGTTTTTT. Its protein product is CASSEGYTGELFF.

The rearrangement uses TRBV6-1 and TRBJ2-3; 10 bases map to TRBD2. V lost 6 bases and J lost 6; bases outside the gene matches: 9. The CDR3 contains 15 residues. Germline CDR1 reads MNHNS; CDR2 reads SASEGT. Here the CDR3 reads CASRGSGRATDTQYF. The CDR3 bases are TGTGCCAGCAGAGGAAGCGGGAGGGCGACGGATACGCAGTATTTT.

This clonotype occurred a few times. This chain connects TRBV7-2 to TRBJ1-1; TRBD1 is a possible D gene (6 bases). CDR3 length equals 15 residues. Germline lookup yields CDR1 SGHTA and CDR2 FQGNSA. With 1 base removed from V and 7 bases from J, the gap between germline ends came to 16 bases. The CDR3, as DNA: TGTGCCAGCAGCTTAGGGTCCCCGGGACAACGTGAAGCTTTCTTT. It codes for CASSLGSPGQREAFF.

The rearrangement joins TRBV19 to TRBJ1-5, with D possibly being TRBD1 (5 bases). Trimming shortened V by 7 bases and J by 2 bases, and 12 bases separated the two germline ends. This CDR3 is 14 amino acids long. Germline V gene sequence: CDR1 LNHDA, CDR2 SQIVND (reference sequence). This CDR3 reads CASMGGVRNQPQHF. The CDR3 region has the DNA TGTGCCAGTATGGGGGGGGTCCGCAATCAGCCCCAGCATTTT.

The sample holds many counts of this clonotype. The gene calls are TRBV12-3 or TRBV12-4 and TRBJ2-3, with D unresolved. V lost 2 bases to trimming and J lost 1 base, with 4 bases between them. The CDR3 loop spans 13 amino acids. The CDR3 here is CASSLIGTDTQYF. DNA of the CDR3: TGTGCCAGCAGTTTAATTGGCACAGATACGCAGTATTTT.

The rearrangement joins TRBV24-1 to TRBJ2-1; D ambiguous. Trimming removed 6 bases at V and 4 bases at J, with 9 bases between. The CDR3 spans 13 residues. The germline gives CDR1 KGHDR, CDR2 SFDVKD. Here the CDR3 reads CATSLWQYNEQFF. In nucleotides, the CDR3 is TGTGCCACCAGTCTCTGGCAGTACAATGAGCAGTTCTTC.

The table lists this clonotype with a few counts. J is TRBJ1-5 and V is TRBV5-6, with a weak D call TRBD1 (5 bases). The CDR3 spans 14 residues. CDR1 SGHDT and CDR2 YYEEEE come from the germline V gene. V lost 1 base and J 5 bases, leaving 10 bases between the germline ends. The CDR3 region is CASSLSGFDQPQHF. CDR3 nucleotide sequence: TGTGCCAGCAGCTTGTCAGGGTTTGATCAGCCCCAGCATTTT.

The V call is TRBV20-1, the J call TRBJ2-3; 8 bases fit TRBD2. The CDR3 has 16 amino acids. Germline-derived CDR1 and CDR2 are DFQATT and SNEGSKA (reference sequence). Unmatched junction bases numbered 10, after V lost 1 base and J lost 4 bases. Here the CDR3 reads CSARAAGGLSADTQYF. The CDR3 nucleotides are TGCAGTGCTAGAGCCGCGGGGGGCCTGAGTGCAGATACGCAGTATTTT.

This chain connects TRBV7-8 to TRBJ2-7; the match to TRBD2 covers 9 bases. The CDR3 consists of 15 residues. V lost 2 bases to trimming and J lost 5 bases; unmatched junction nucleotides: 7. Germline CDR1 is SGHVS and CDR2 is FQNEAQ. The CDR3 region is CASSLRRGGRDEQYF. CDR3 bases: TGTGCCAGCAGCTTAAGGCGGGGGGGCCGGGACGAGCAGTACTTC. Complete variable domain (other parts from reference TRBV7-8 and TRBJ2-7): GAGVSQSPRYKVAKRGQDVALRCDPISGHVSLFWYQQALGQGPEFLTYFQNEAQLDKSGLPSDRFFAERPEGSVSTLKIQRTQQEDSAVYLCASSLRRGGRDEQYFGPGTRLTVT.

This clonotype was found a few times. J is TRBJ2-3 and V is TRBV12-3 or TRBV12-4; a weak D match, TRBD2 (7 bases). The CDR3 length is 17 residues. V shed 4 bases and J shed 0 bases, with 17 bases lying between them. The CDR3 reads CASSSGGGGPSTDTQYF. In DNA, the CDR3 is TGTGCCAGCAGTTCCGGAGGGGGGGGGCCGAGCACAGATACGCAGTATTTT.

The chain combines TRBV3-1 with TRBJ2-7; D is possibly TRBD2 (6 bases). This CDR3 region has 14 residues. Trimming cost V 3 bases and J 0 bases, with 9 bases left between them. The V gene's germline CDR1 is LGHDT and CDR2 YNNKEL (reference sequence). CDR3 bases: TGTGCCAGCAGCCAGTCCGGGAGCTCCTACGAGCAGTACTTC. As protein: CASSQSGSSYEQYF.

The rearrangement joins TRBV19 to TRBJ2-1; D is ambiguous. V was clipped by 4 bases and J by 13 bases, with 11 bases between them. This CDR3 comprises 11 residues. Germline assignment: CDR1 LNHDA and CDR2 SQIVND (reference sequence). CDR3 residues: CASSTRQEQFF. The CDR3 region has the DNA TGTGCCAGTAGTACCCGCCAAGAACAGTTCTTC.

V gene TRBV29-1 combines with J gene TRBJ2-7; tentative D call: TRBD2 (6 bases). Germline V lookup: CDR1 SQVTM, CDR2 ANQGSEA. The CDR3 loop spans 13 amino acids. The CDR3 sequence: CSVTLRGSYEQYF. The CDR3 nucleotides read TGCAGTGTCACGCTGCGGGGATCCTACGAGCAGTACTTC.

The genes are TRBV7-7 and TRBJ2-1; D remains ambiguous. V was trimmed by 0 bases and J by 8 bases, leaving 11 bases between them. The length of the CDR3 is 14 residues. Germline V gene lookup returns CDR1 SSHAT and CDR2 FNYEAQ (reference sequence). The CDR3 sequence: CASSLARLGHEQFF. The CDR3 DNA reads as TGTGCCAGCAGCTTAGCTCGCTTGGGCCATGAGCAGTTCTTC.

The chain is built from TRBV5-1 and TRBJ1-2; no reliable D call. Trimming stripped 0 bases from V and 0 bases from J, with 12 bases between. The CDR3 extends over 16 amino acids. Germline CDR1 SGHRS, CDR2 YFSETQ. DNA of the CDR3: TGCGCCAGCAGCTTGGCGGCAGACTTAGCTAACTATGGCTACACCTTC. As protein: CASSLAADLANYGYTF.

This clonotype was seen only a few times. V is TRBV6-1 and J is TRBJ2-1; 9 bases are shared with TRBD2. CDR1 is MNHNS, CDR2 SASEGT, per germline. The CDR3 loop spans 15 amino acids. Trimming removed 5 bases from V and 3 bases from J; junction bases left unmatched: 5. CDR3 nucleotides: TGTGCCAGCAGTACGACTAGCGGCTACTACAATGAGCAGTTCTTC. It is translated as CASSTTSGYYNEQFF.

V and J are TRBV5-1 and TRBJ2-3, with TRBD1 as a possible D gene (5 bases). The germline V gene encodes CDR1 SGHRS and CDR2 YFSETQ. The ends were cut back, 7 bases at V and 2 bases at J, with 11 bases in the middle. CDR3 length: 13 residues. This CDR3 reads CASGETVTDTQYF. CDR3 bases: TGCGCCAGCGGCGAGACAGTCACAGATACGCAGTATTTT.